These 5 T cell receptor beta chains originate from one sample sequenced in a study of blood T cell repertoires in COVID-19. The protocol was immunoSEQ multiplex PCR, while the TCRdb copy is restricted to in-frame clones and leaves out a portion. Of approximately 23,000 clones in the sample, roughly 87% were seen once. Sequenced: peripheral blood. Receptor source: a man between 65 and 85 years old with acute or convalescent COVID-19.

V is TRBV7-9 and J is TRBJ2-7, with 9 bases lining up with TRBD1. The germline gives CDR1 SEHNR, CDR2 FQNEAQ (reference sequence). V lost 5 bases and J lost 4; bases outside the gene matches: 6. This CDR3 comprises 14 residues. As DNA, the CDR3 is TGTGCCAGCAGCCCGAGACAGGGGGAATACGAGCAGTACTTC. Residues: CASSPRQGEYEQYF.

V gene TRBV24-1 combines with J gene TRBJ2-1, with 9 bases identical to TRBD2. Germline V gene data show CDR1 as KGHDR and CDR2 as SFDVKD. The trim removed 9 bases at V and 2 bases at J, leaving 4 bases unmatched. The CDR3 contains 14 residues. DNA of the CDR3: TGTGCCACCTCGAGCGGGAGGACCTACAATGAGCAGTTCTTC. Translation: CATSSGRTYNEQFF.

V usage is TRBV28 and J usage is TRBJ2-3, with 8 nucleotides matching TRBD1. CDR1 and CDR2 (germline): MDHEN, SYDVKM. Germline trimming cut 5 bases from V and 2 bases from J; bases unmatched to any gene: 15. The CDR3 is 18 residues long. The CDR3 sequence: CASSPNPGQGALTDTQYF. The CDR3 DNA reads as TGTGCCAGCAGTCCAAACCCCGGGCAGGGGGCGCTCACAGATACGCAGTATTTT.

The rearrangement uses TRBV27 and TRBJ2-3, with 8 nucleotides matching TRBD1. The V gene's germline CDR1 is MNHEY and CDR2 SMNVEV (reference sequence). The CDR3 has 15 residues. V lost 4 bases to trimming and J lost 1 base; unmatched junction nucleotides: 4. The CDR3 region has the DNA TGTGCCAGCAGTTCACAGGGGGATCGCACAGATACGCAGTATTTT. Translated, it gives CASSSQGDRTDTQYF.

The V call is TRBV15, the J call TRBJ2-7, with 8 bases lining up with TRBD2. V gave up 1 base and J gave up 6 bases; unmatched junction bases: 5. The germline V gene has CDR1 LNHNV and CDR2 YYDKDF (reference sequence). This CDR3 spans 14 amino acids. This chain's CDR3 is CATSRVGTRREQYF. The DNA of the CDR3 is TGTGCCACCAGCAGAGTCGGGACTAGGCGCGAGCAGTACTTC.